The next 5 T cell receptor beta chains were all read from a single sample in a study of cytomegalovirus exposure and HLA in healthy donors. The PCR made use of 60 Vbeta and 13 Jbeta primers. This table comes from immunoSEQ multiplex PCR, and its TCRdb copy is limited to in-frame clones, with some not included. The sample gives fewer than 110,000 clones, approximately 76% of which show up once; roughly 2% is in the top ten. Material for sequencing was PBMCs. These receptors all come from a man between 18 and 29 years old in good health and CMV-seronegative.

This clone was seen a handful of times. The chain couples TRBV6-1 to TRBJ1-1, with D maybe TRBD1 (5 bases). The germline CDR1 and CDR2 sequences are MNHNS and SASEGT. The length of the CDR3 is 14 residues. V shed 5 bases and J shed 10 bases, with 20 bases lying between them. The CDR3 sequence is CASSSRGRDAGAFF. CDR3 DNA: TGTGCCAGCAGTTCCCGGGGGAGGGATGCTGGAGCTTTCTTT.

The J gene is TRBJ1-6, the V gene TRBV6-1; D gene unclear. The germline V and J ends were trimmed by 5 bases and 2 bases, with 7 bases remaining between them. Germline V gene sequence: CDR1 MNHNS, CDR2 SASEGT. The CDR3 covers 14 residues. CDR3 residues: CASSSGPYNSPLHF. The CDR3 DNA reads TGTGCCAGCAGTTCGGGTCCCTATAATTCACCCCTCCACTTT.

The chain employs TRBV5-4 and TRBJ2-2; D is unresolved. CDR1 is SGHNT and CDR2 is YYREEE in the germline V gene (reference sequence). Trimming took off 3 bases at V and 1 base at J, with 4 bases between the two ends. The CDR3 consists of 13 residues. CDR3 amino acids: CASSCGNTGELFF. Here the CDR3 DNA reads TGTGCCAGCAGCTGCGGGAACACCGGGGAGCTGTTTTTT.

The chain is built from TRBV6-1 and TRBJ1-1; 8 positions agree with TRBD1. V lost 7 bases and J lost 4; bases outside the gene matches: 5. Per germline, CDR1 MNHNS and CDR2 SASEGT. The CDR3 loop spans 13 amino acids. The CDR3 DNA is TGTGCCAGCAACCTGGACAGGGCCACTGAAGCTTTCTTT. Translation gives CASNLDRATEAFF.

The chain is built from TRBV27 and TRBJ2-1; unclear D gene. The V end was cut by 4 bases, the J end by 0 bases, with 13 bases between. The CDR3 extends over 16 amino acids. Germline assignment: CDR1 MNHEY and CDR2 SMNVEV (reference sequence). The CDR3 sequence: CASSSAGRSSYNEQFF. The CDR3 DNA follows: TGTGCCAGCAGTTCCGCCGGTAGGAGCTCCTACAATGAGCAGTTCTTC.